This record concerns one T cell receptor (beta chain) sequence. Antigen unknown. Libraries were prepared by immunoSEQ multiplex PCR; TCRdb keeps only in-frame clonotypes and omits some of them. The table records more than 80,000 clones, approximately 90% of them present only once. The data were obtained in a study of identifying expanded T cells in peripheral blood. Study-wide results and caveats: Variance in clone template counts between approximately 2-week samples significantly increased with total template count across all healthy donors.

The CDR3 covers 16 residues. V was trimmed by 0 bases and J by 0 bases, leaving 10 bases between them. CDR1 and CDR2 (germline): SGHRS, YFSETQ. Collection occurred without any documented infections or immune events in donors. The sequenced sample was blood. The source is a person between 18 and 75 years old in good health. The J gene is TRBJ1-3, the V gene TRBV5-1, with D possibly TRBD1 on 6 matching bases. CDR3 residues: CASSLGQGNSGNTIYF. CDR3 nucleotide sequence: TGCGCCAGCAGCTTGGGGCAGGGGAACTCTGGAAACACCATATATTTT.